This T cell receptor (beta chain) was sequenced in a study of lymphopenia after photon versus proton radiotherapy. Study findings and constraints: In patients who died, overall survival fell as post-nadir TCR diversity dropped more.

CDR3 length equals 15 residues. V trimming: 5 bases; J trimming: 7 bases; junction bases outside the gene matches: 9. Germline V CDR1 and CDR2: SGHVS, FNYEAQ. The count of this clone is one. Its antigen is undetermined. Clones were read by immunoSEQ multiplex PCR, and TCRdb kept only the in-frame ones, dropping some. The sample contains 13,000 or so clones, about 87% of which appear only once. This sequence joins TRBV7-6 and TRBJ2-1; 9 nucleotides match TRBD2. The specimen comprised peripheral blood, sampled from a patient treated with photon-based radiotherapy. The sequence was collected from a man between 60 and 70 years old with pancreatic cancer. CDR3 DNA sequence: TGTGCCAGCAGCCAAATAGCGGGGGCGGGGAATGAGCAGTTCTTC. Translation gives CASSQIAGAGNEQFF.